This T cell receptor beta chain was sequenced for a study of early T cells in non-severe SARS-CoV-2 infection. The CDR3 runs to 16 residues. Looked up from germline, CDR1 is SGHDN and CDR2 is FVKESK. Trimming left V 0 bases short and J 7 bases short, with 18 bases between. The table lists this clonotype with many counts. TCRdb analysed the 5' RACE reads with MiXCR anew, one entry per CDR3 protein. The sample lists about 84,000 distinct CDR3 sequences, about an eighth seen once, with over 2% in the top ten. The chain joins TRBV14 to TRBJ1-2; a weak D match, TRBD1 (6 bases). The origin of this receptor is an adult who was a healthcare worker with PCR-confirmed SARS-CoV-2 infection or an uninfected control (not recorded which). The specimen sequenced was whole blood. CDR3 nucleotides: TGTGCCAGCAGCCAAGATCGGGGTCAGGGGATGAGTGGCTACACCTTC. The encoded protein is CASSQDRGQGMSGYTF.